This passage covers 5 T cell receptor beta chains from one sample sequenced in a study of siplizumab effects on memory and regulatory T cells. Assay: immunoSEQ multiplex PCR; the TCRdb copy retains only in-frame clones and omits some. In the table there are fewer than 130,000 clones, more than 90% of which are singletons. Input material: CD4+ T cells sorted from blood. The origin of the receptors is a human donor in good health.

CDR3 amino acids: CASSLVGTDTQYF. In DNA form, the CDR3 reads TGTGCCAGCAGCTTGGTCGGCACAGATACGCAGTATTTT. V and J are TRBV5-6 and TRBJ2-3; D unresolved. The V end was cut by 0 bases, the J end by 1 base, with 3 bases between. The CDR3 runs 13 residues. Germline CDR1 SGHDT, CDR2 YYEEEE.

This chain uses TRBV2 with TRBJ2-7; D may be TRBD2 (6 bases). Trimming removed 6 bases from V and 9 bases from J, with 15 bases in between. The CDR3 sequence is 12 residues long. Germline V gene data show CDR1 as SNHLY and CDR2 as FYNNEI. CDR3 loop: CASRRAGTVQYF. CDR3 nucleotide sequence: TGTGCCAGCAGGCGTGCGGGGACGGTGCAGTACTTC. Full variable domain (missing parts from reference TRBV2 and TRBJ2-7): EPEVTQTPSHQVTQMGQEVILRCVPISNHLYFYWYRQILGQKVEFLVSFYNNEISEKSEIFDDQFSVERPDGSNFTLKIRSTKLEDSAMYFCASRRAGTVQYFGPGTRLTVT.

The chain recombines TRBV19 with TRBJ1-1, with D hard to call. The CDR3 loop spans 13 amino acids. Trimming took off 4 bases at V and 1 base at J, with 7 bases between the two ends. Germline assignment: CDR1 LNHDA and CDR2 SQIVND (reference sequence). The CDR3 nucleotides are TGTGCCAGTAGTACGACTGGGAACACTGAAGCTTTCTTT. Amino acid sequence: CASSTTGNTEAFF. The full variable domain, with the rest looked up from reference TRBV19 and TRBJ1-1, is DGGITQSPKYLFRKEGQNVTLSCEQNLNHDAMYWYRQDPGQGLRLIYYSQIVNDFQKGDIAEGYSVSREKKESFPLTVTSAQKNPTAFYLCASSTTGNTEAFFGQGTRLTVV.

The rearrangement links TRBV9 to TRBJ1-3; D remains ambiguous. Deletions cut 2 bases from V and 0 bases from J, with 12 bases between. This CDR3 comprises 16 residues. Per germline, CDR1 SGDLS and CDR2 YYNGEE. CDR3 loop: CASSVTNFDSGNTIYF. DNA for the CDR3: TGTGCCAGCAGCGTGACTAACTTCGACTCTGGAAACACCATATATTTT.

The genes are TRBV28 and TRBJ2-5; 11 bases agree with TRBD1. Germline CDR1 is MDHEN and CDR2 is SYDVKM. V lost 5 bases and J lost 5; bases outside the gene matches: 7. The CDR3 sequence is 15 residues long. The chain's CDR3 is CASSAAGTGGETQYF. CDR3 DNA: TGTGCCAGCAGTGCGGCCGGGACAGGGGGGGAGACCCAGTACTTC.